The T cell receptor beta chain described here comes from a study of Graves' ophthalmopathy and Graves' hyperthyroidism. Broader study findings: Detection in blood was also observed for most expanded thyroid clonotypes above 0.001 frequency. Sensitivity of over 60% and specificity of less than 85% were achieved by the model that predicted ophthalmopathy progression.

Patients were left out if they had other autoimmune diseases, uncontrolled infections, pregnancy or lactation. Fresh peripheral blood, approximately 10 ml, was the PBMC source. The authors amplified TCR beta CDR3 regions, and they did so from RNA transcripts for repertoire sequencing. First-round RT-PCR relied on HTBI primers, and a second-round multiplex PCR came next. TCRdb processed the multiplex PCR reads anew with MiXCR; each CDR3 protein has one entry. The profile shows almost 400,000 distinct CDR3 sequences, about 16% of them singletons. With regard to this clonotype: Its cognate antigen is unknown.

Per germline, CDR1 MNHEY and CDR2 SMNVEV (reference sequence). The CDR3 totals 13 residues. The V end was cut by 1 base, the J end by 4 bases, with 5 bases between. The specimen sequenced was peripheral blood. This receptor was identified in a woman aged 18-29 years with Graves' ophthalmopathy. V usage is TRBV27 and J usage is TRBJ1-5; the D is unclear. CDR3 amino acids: CASSLFWNQPQHF. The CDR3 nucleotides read TGTGCCAGCAGTTTATTCTGGAATCAGCCCCAGCATTTT.